This record looks at one T cell receptor (beta chain) sequence and its context. Its antigen is currently unknown. A far larger clone is only one base removed, so a read error is likely. Other DNA variants within this sample encode the same CDR3. V lost 2 bases to trimming and J lost 8 bases, with 12 bases between them. The CDR3 consists of 13 residues. Per the germline V gene, CDR1 is MNHNS and CDR2 is SASEGT. The test was conducted at deep level. The protocol was immunoSEQ multiplex PCR, while the TCRdb copy is restricted to in-frame clones and leaves out a portion. The table records about 500,000 clones, 70% to 80% of them present only once. This sample is drawn from a study of shared clonotypes between healthy human individuals. Findings and limits, study-wide: Among donors, the sharing of clonotypes was expected to be influenced by sequencing depth.

The sequenced material came from PBMCs. The receptor's source is a middle-aged woman in good health. Some clones in this sample may be carry-over from other donors' samples. The chain couples TRBV6-1 to TRBJ1-2; possibly TRBD1 for D (5 bases). CDR3 bases: TGTGCCAGCAGTGAACAGGGTATCTACGGCTACACCTTC. This encodes CASSEQGIYGYTF.